Shown below are 20 T cell receptor beta chains from a single sample sequenced in a study of technical replicates of blood from several donors. Here immunoSEQ multiplex PCR was the method, and the copy in TCRdb shows in-frame clones only, minus some. The sample holds roughly 76,000 clones, around 94% seen once. Sequencing used T cells isolated from PBMCs. Source of these receptors: a human donor in good health.

The rearrangement joins TRBV5-1 to TRBJ2-5, with a weak D call TRBD2 (6 bases). Trimming shortened V by 2 bases and J by 2 bases, and 13 bases separated the two germline ends. The V gene's germline CDR1 is SGHRS and CDR2 YFSETQ. The CDR3 consists of 15 residues. CDR3 sequence reads: CASSFNAGMQETQYF. DNA of the CDR3: TGCGCCAGCAGCTTTAACGCGGGGATGCAAGAGACCCAGTACTTC.

J is TRBJ2-7 and V is TRBV18, with 12 bases lining up with TRBD2. The CDR3 consists of 15 residues. Germline loops: CDR1 KGHSH, CDR2 LQKENI. The V gene end was trimmed by 2 bases and the J gene end by 9 bases; junction bases not matched to a gene: 8. The CDR3 loop reads CASSPETSGGPGQYF. As DNA, the CDR3 is TGTGCCAGCTCACCAGAAACTAGCGGGGGGCCGGGGCAGTACTTC.

V gene TRBV14 combines with J gene TRBJ1-1, with D unclear. The CDR3 spans 13 residues. Looked up from germline, CDR1 is SGHDN and CDR2 is FVKESK. The V end lost 4 bases, the J end lost 2 bases, and 8 bases lay between the germline ends. CDR3 in DNA: TGTGCCAGCAGCCCTAACTTAAACACTGAAGCTTTCTTT. It encodes CASSPNLNTEAFF. The variable domain in full, with the rest retrieved from reference TRBV14 and TRBJ1-1, is EAGVTQFPSHSVIEKGQTVTLRCDPISGHDNLYWYRRVMGKEIKFLLHFVKESKQDESGMPNNRFLAERTGGTYSTLKVQPAELEDSGVYFCASSPNLNTEAFFGQGTRLTVV.

This chain links TRBV7-9 with TRBJ1-2; 10 bases are a match to TRBD1. The CDR3 consists of 14 residues. Looked up from germline, CDR1 is SEHNR and CDR2 is FQNEAQ (reference sequence). The V gene end was trimmed by 6 bases and the J gene end by 8 bases; junction bases not matched to a gene: 9. The CDR3 region is CASRYTGQGGGYTF. Here the CDR3 DNA reads TGTGCCAGCAGGTACACCGGACAGGGGGGAGGCTACACCTTC.

V gene TRBV7-9 combines with J gene TRBJ2-1; D perhaps matches TRBD1 (5 bases). Germline CDR1 is SEHNR and CDR2 is FQNEAQ (reference sequence). V dropped 1 base and J dropped 12 bases, with 10 bases sitting between them. This CDR3 region has 12 residues. The CDR3 loop is CASSLGGARQFF. The CDR3 nucleotides are TGTGCCAGCAGCTTAGGTGGGGCCCGGCAGTTCTTC.

This clone was found once. V is TRBV27 and J is TRBJ2-3; no firm D call. This CDR3 region has 13 residues. The V gene's germline CDR1 is MNHEY and CDR2 SMNVEV (reference sequence). V dropped 2 bases and J dropped 5 bases, with 8 bases sitting between them. CDR3 nucleotides: TGTGCCAGCAGTTTAATGAGTCGAGATACGCAGTATTTT. This gives the protein CASSLMSRDTQYF.

This clone has only one observation. At one end, the junction sequence differs from germline, possibly due to a read error. The V and J genes are TRBV20-1 and TRBJ1-2; D uncertain. From germline, CDR1 is DFQATT and CDR2 SNEGSKA (reference sequence). This CDR3 has 9 residues. The CDR3 nucleotides read TGCAGTGCCTCCGAGTATTTTAGCTTC. Residues: CSASEYFSF.

The chain has TRBV12-5 and TRBJ1-4; TRBD1 is a possible D gene (6 bases). The CDR3 is 16 residues long. From germline, CDR1 is LGHNT and CDR2 FRNRAP. The V gene lost 4 bases and the J gene lost 1 base, with 13 bases spanning the gap. DNA for the CDR3: TGTGCTAGTGGTTCAAGGGACATCCTAACTAATGAAAAACTGTTTTTT. Translation gives CASGSRDILTNEKLFF.

V gene TRBV30 combines with J gene TRBJ2-3; the match to TRBD2 covers 13 bases. The J segment lost 4 bases and the V segment lost 6 bases, leaving 10 bases of the junction unmatched. Germline-derived CDR1 and CDR2 are GTSNPN and SVGIG (reference sequence). The CDR3 length is 16 residues. For the CDR3, the DNA is TGTGCCTGTCGACTAGCGGGGGGCCTATGGGCAGATACGCAGTATTTT. Amino acids: CACRLAGGLWADTQYF.

The gene calls are TRBV5-1 and TRBJ1-6, with D possibly being TRBD1 (5 bases). The CDR3 has 15 amino acids. The V end lost 0 bases, the J end lost 7 bases, and 11 bases lay between the germline ends. The germline gives CDR1 SGHRS, CDR2 YFSETQ. The CDR3 region is CASSLAGTDNSPLHF. The CDR3 DNA is TGCGCCAGCAGCTTGGCCGGGACTGACAATTCACCCCTCCACTTT.

A single count supports this clone. The chain carries TRBV27 and TRBJ1-5, with 7 bases aligning to TRBD1. Germline V gives CDR1 MNHEY, CDR2 SMNVEV (reference sequence). CDR3 size: 14 residues. Trimming cost V 8 bases and J 4 bases; bases outside gene matches: 8. The CDR3 bases are TGTGCCAGCGCCCCGGGACAGTCTAATCAGCCCCAGCATTTT. The encoded protein is CASAPGQSNQPQHF.

The chain is built from TRBV5-1 and TRBJ2-1; 7 positions match TRBD2. The CDR3 has 16 residues. Trimming removed 1 base from V and 2 bases from J; junction bases left unmatched: 6. Germline loops: CDR1 SGHRS, CDR2 YFSETQ. The CDR3 spells CASSLRTGGTYNEQFF. The CDR3 nucleotides read TGCGCCAGCAGCTTGAGAACGGGGGGTACCTACAATGAGCAGTTCTTC.

Worth noting for this clone: This CDR3 is also generated by other DNA sequences in the sample. V and J are TRBV5-1 and TRBJ1-1; no clear D gene. CDR3 length: 14 residues. Germline-derived CDR1 and CDR2 are SGHRS and YFSETQ. V gave up 0 bases and J gave up 0 bases, with 6 bases separating them. CDR3 sequence (DNA): TGCGCCAGCAGCTTGGGGCAGATGAACACTGAAGCTTTCTTT. Protein product: CASSLGQMNTEAFF.

The rearrangement joins TRBV29-1 to TRBJ2-5; 9 bases match TRBD1. The CDR3 is 15 amino acids. The trim removed 6 bases at V and 7 bases at J, leaving 15 bases unmatched. Germline assignment: CDR1 SQVTM and CDR2 ANQGSEA. In DNA, the CDR3 is TGCAGCGTGCCGACCCCCCGACAGGGGGAGGGGACCCAGTACTTC. Its protein product is CSVPTPRQGEGTQYF.

The rearrangement joins TRBV5-1 to TRBJ2-5; D gene unclear. The CDR3 length is 11 residues. CDR1 is SGHRS and CDR2 is YFSETQ in the germline V gene. Trimming removed 5 bases from V and 3 bases from J, with 5 bases in between. The CDR3 loop reads CASRAEETQYF. The CDR3 DNA reads as TGCGCCAGCAGGGCCGAAGAGACCCAGTACTTC.

The chain combines TRBV4-1 with TRBJ1-2, with D unclear. Per the germline V gene, CDR1 is MGHRA and CDR2 is YSYEKL. V gave up 0 bases and J gave up 5 bases, with 22 bases separating them. CDR3 length: 18 residues. The CDR3 reads CASSQDSDRLPISYGYTF. The CDR3 nucleotides read TGCGCCAGCAGCCAAGATAGCGACCGGCTGCCCATATCTTATGGCTACACCTTC.

This rearrangement joins TRBV2 to TRBJ1-1; a possible D gene is TRBD1 (6 bases). Trimming pared 5 bases from V and 3 bases from J, leaving 16 bases between. Germline V CDR1 and CDR2: SNHLY, FYNNEI. There are 15 residues in the CDR3. The CDR3 sequence is CASSHTGITDTEAFF. In DNA form, the CDR3 reads TGTGCCAGCAGTCACACAGGGATAACGGACACTGAAGCTTTCTTT.

The chain uses TRBV18 and TRBJ1-2; D might be TRBD1 (6 bases). Germline CDR1 and CDR2: KGHSH and LQKENI. The CDR3 extends over 15 amino acids. Trimming shortened V by 4 bases and J by 4 bases, and 16 bases separated the two germline ends. The CDR3 protein is CASSLSGTKSYGYTF. The CDR3 DNA reads TGTGCCAGCTCACTCTCCGGGACAAAAAGCTATGGCTACACCTTC.

This CDR3 reads CASSLGLVVETQYF. CDR3 bases: TGTGCCAGCAGCTTGGGTCTAGTTGTAGAGACCCAGTACTTC. This chain links TRBV5-8 with TRBJ2-5, with D unresolved. The CDR3 extends over 14 amino acids. V lost 0 bases, J lost 4 bases, and 10 bases lay in between. CDR1 is SGHTS and CDR2 is YDEGEE in the germline V gene.

The chain combines TRBV7-2 with TRBJ1-6; D gene uncertain. The CDR3 has 16 amino acids. Germline CDR1 and CDR2: SGHTA and FQGNSA. The V and J ends lost 5 bases and 9 bases respectively, with 20 bases between them. CDR3 region: CASSTLPGASSSPLHF. DNA for the CDR3: TGTGCCAGCAGCACTCTCCCAGGCGCCTCCAGTTCACCCCTCCACTTT. Full variable domain (rest looked up from reference TRBV7-2 and TRBJ1-6): GAGVSQSPSNKVTEKGKDVELRCDPISGHTALYWYRQSLGQGLEFLIYFQGNSAPDKSGLPSDRFSAERTGGSVSTLTIQRTQQEDSAVYLCASSTLPGASSSPLHFGNGTRLTVT.